This T cell receptor (beta chain) stems from a study of blood T cell repertoires in COVID-19. Study overall: COVID-19 samples from acute and convalescent phases originated in the United States, Italy and Spain. Sample material is recorded as cDNA or gDNA derived from T cells, B-cell-depleted T cells, or PBMCs.

Authors' methods: By means of reference gene primer amplification, nucleated cell counts were estimated. The table came from immunoSEQ multiplex PCR; TCRdb's copy has only in-frame clones and leaves some out. V, J and clone size are those of that table, while D and trimming were read from the DNA. Of approximately 89,000 clones listed, roughly four fifths are singletons. There are 16 residues in the CDR3. V dropped 2 bases and J dropped 0 bases, with 17 bases sitting between them. Germline V gene sequence: CDR1 GTSNPN, CDR2 SVGIG (reference sequence). This clone was seen only a few times. Sequenced sample: peripheral blood. The sequence derives from a human donor in a cohort sampled during active COVID-19. V is TRBV30 and J is TRBJ2-7; D not resolved. CDR3 nucleotides: TGTGCCTGGAGTTCCTCCGAGCCCCTTAGCTCCTACGAGCAGTACTTC. Encoded protein: CAWSSSEPLSSYEQYF.